This T cell receptor beta chain appears in the sequencing data of a study of T cell responses to AZD1222 COVID-19 vaccine. Study at large: The analysis combined second doses at about 4 or about 12 weeks. Findings and limits, study-wide: Donors were chiefly white British, with a greater number of females, and clonal diversity was perhaps underestimated. Among AZD1222 vaccinees, only six were seropositive at baseline.

A note on this clone: What it binds is not known.

The table came from immunoSEQ multiplex PCR; TCRdb's copy has only in-frame clones and leaves some out. Of approximately 110,000 clones in the sample, around 89% were seen once. The CDR3 extends over 14 amino acids. Germline V gene lookup returns CDR1 MNHEY and CDR2 SMNVEV (reference sequence). After removal of 5 bases from V and 4 bases from J, the junction contained 5 bases not matched to a gene. The V gene is TRBV27, the J gene TRBJ2-1, with 7 bases that match TRBD1. Specimen: peripheral blood, collected on day 0 of AZD1222 vaccination. This TCR was sampled from an adult in good health. As DNA, the CDR3 is TGTGCCAGCAGTCCCAAGACAGGGTACAATGAGCAGTTCTTC. Protein product: CASSPKTGYNEQFF.